These T cell receptor beta chains were read from a single sample in a study of cytomegalovirus exposure and HLA in healthy donors. Profiling relied on immunoSEQ multiplex PCR, and the TCRdb table lists in-frame clones only, not all of them. There are 120,000 or so clones in the sample; around 80% occur only once, and 7.5% to 10% lies in the top ten. The sample taken for sequencing was PBMCs. The receptor source for this set is a female donor in good health and CMV-seropositive. Both conserved end residues are part of each CDR3. Fields, in order: CDR3 DNA, CDR3 protein, D gene, V gene, J gene, clone size. The D gene is left open where the match is weak. Expanded clones are given a class, and other clones once, few, many or no size at all.

CDR3nt: TGCAGCGTTGTTGGTAGCGGGGGGGCCGATGGATACAATGAGCAGTTCTTC; CDR3aa: CSVVGSGGADGYNEQFF; d_gene: TRBD2; v_gene: TRBV29-1; j_gene: TRBJ2-1; abundance: .
CDR3nt: TGCGCCAGCAGCCCGGGCTACAGGGAAGGTGAAAAACTGTTTTTT; CDR3aa: CASSPGYREGEKLFF; d_gene: .; v_gene: TRBV4-1; j_gene: TRBJ1-4; abundance: once
CDR3nt: TGTGCCATCAGTGAAGGACAGGGATATAATGAAAAACTGTTTTTT; CDR3aa: CAISEGQGYNEKLFF; d_gene: TRBD1; v_gene: TRBV10-3; j_gene: TRBJ1-4; abundance: few
CDR3nt: TGTGCCAGCAGTCCCGGGACAGGGACTAGCAATCAGCCCCAGCATTTT; CDR3aa: CASSPGTGTSNQPQHF; d_gene: TRBD1; v_gene: TRBV7-9; j_gene: TRBJ1-5; abundance: once
CDR3nt: TGTGCCAGCAGGAGAAGGGGGGGCGGCGGGGGTGGGGAGCAGTACTTC; CDR3aa: CASRRRGGGGGGEQYF; d_gene: .; v_gene: TRBV2; j_gene: TRBJ2-7; abundance: .
CDR3nt: TGCGCCAGCAGCTTGGTCGGAGGGCTTAGTGAAAAACTGTTTTTT; CDR3aa: CASSLVGGLSEKLFF; d_gene: .; v_gene: TRBV5-1; j_gene: TRBJ1-4; abundance: .
CDR3nt: TGTGCCAGCCGCCGCCAGGGGGGAACTGAAAAACTGTTTTTT; CDR3aa: CASRRQGGTEKLFF; d_gene: TRBD1; v_gene: TRBV2; j_gene: TRBJ1-4; abundance: .
CDR3nt: TGTGCCAGCAGCTTTAGCGGGGGGACAGATGAGCAGTTCTTC; CDR3aa: CASSFSGGTDEQFF; d_gene: TRBD2; v_gene: TRBV7-9; j_gene: TRBJ2-1; abundance: .
CDR3nt: TGTGCCAGCAGGCTGACAGGGACTGGGGCCAACGTCCTGACTTTC; CDR3aa: CASRLTGTGANVLTF; d_gene: TRBD1; v_gene: TRBV5-5; j_gene: TRBJ2-6; abundance: .
CDR3nt: TGTGCCTGGAGTGTTAGGGGTGACACTGAAGCTTTCTTT; CDR3aa: CAWSVRGDTEAFF; d_gene: .; v_gene: TRBV30; j_gene: TRBJ1-1; abundance: few
CDR3nt: TGTGCCAGCAGCCGCGTTGAGACAGCCGGCGAGCAGTACTTC; CDR3aa: CASSRVETAGEQYF; d_gene: .; v_gene: TRBV6-5; j_gene: TRBJ2-7; abundance: .
CDR3nt: TGTGCCAGCAGTTGGGGGACTAGAGGGAACGAGCAGTACTTC; CDR3aa: CASSWGTRGNEQYF; d_gene: TRBD2; v_gene: TRBV6-6; j_gene: TRBJ2-7; abundance: .
CDR3nt: TGTGCCAGCAGATCCCGGGGTGCAACTAATGAAAAACTGTTTTTT; CDR3aa: CASRSRGATNEKLFF; d_gene: .; v_gene: TRBV28; j_gene: TRBJ1-4; abundance: .
CDR3nt: TGTGCCAGCAGCCACGTAGCGGGGACAATTCAGTACTTC; CDR3aa: CASSHVAGTIQYF; d_gene: TRBD2; v_gene: TRBV4-2; j_gene: TRBJ2-4; abundance: .
CDR3nt: TGTGCCAGCAGCTTGAACAGGGAAGCTTTCTTT; CDR3aa: CASSLNREAFF; d_gene: .; v_gene: TRBV5-6; j_gene: TRBJ1-1; abundance: .
CDR3nt: TGTGCCAGCAGCTTATCGGCGGGACAGGGAAGGACCGGGGAGCTGTTTTTT; CDR3aa: CASSLSAGQGRTGELFF; d_gene: TRBD1; v_gene: TRBV7-6; j_gene: TRBJ2-2; abundance: once
CDR3nt: TGTGCCATCAGGACAGGGGGGACCACTGAAGCTTTCTTT; CDR3aa: CAIRTGGTTEAFF; d_gene: TRBD1; v_gene: TRBV10-3; j_gene: TRBJ1-1; abundance: .
CDR3nt: TGTGCCAGCAGCTTACAGGCGAACCATGAAAAACTGTTTTTT; CDR3aa: CASSLQANHEKLFF; d_gene: .; v_gene: TRBV7-9; j_gene: TRBJ1-4; abundance: .
CDR3nt: TGTGCCAGCAGCCCAGGGGTCGGGGACAGGGGGCAAGAGACCCAGTACTTC; CDR3aa: CASSPGVGDRGQETQYF; d_gene: TRBD1; v_gene: TRBV7-3; j_gene: TRBJ2-5; abundance: .
CDR3nt: TGTGCCTGGAGGCTCGGGAATCAGGTACATACGCAGTATTTT; CDR3aa: CAWRLGNQVHTQYF; d_gene: .; v_gene: TRBV30; j_gene: TRBJ2-3; abundance: few
CDR3nt: TGTGCCAGCAGCCCCAAGACGGGTGGCAGGGTCGAGCAGTACTTC; CDR3aa: CASSPKTGGRVEQYF; d_gene: .; v_gene: TRBV5-4; j_gene: TRBJ2-7; abundance: .
CDR3nt: TGTGCTAGTGGTTTGGGACAGACCACAGATACGCAGTATTTT; CDR3aa: CASGLGQTTDTQYF; d_gene: .; v_gene: TRBV12-5; j_gene: TRBJ2-3; abundance: .